This T cell receptor (beta chain) came from a study of blood T cell repertoires in COVID-19 (dated by TCRdb to 2018 to 2021). Some background on the complete study: The collaborator samples originated in the United States, Italy and Spain and spanned the acute and convalescent phases of COVID-19. Where HLA class I and class II types were available, the types were taken from metadata supplied by the sample provider, not from assay-based typing. Samples came from the ongoing ImmuneRACE study (first 160 participants) plus 1,254 subjects from 6 global collaborators. The repertoires were made available in a free public database intended to serve as a resource for research on the immune response to SARS-CoV-2. The prospective study material was composed of cDNA or gDNA derived from T cells, B-cell-depleted T cells, or PBMCs. The dataset comprised deeply sampled blood TCRbeta repertoires from subjects exposed to, actively infected with, or recovered from COVID-19. Sample metadata almost always included a de-identified subject ID, COVID-19 status, age in years and sex. The investigation overall reported the following: The amount of clinical and demographic metadata varied by source and participant and was provided uncurated.

Based on the germline V gene, the CDR1 and CDR2 sequences are ENHRY and SYGVKD. V gives up 0 bases and J gives up 1 base, and the segment between their germline ends measures 9 bases. CDR3 length: 16 amino acids, cysteine to phenylalanine. Kept here is only the CDR3 DNA, which spans 48 bases and is read in frame from base 1. The collaborating institutions used their own protocols to collect whole blood in K2EDTA tubes. For TCRbeta analysis, collaborator samples were shipped as frozen whole blood, as isolated PBMCs, or as DNA extracted from either sample type. Concerning this clone itself: Its antigen remains undetermined. Nothing much larger sits one base from this clone, and base qualities are not available.

TCRbeta CDR3 regions were amplified from genomic DNA using the immunoSEQ Assay, a bias-controlled multiplex PCR. For the original study's pipeline: Within the assay, amplification of reference gene primers was used to estimate how many nucleated cells each sample contained. Sequence reads were collapsed and filtered to measure the absolute abundance of every unique TCRbeta CDR3 rearrangement. For each sample, productive Simpson clonality was calculated as the square root of Simpson's diversity index over productive rearrangements. TCRdb retrieved this table from immuneACCESS and kept in-frame rearrangements only. Not all clones are present; in checked studies, unresolved V genes account for under half, and no reason is known for the remainder. That table is the source of V, J and clone size, and D and trimming were worked out from the DNA. Recorded for this sample are approximately 150,000 clones; roughly nine tenths of them occurred a single time. The biggest ten clones account for around 17% of the sample.

The specimen was peripheral blood. This receptor was taken from a man between 60 and 70 years old with active or convalescent COVID-19. This receptor chain uses TRBV10-3 and TRBJ2-2; matching of 6 bases hints at TRBD1 as the D gene. The nucleotide sequence reads as follows: TGTGCCATCAGTGAGTCCCAGGGGAAGAACACCGGGGAGCTGTTTTTT. Its translation reads: CAISESQGKNTGELFF.